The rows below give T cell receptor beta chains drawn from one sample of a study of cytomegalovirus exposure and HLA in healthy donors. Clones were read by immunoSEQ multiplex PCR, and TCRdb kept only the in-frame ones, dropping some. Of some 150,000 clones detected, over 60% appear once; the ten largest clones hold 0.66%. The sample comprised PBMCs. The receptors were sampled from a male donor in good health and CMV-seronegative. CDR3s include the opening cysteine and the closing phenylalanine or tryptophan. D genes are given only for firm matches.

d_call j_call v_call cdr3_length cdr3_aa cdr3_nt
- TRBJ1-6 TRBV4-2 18 CASSQESGLAAYNSPLHF TGTGCCAGCAGCCAAGAATCGGGGTTGGCGGCATATAATTCACCCCTCCACTTT
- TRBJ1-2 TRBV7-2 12 CASSLRQGWGTF TGTGCCAGCAGCTTACGTCAGGGATGGGGCACCTTC
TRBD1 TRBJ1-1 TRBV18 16 CASSPNPGQGRTEAFF TGTGCCAGCTCACCAAACCCGGGACAGGGGAGGACTGAAGCTTTCTTT
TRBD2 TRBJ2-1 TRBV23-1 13 CAGGLAGGNEQFF TGCGCCGGGGGACTAGCGGGGGGCAATGAGCAGTTCTTC
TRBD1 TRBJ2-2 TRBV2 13 CASGTGNTGELFF TGTGCCAGCGGGACAGGGAACACCGGGGAGCTGTTTTTT
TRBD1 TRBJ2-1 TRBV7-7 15 CASSPGQGGFNEQFF TGTGCCAGCAGCCCCGGACAGGGTGGGTTCAATGAGCAGTTCTTC
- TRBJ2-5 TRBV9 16 CASSLPSTGTQETQYF TGTGCCAGCAGCTTACCCTCCACCGGGACTCAAGAGACCCAGTACTTC
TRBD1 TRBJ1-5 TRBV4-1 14 CASSNTGDGQPQHF TGCGCCAGCAGCAATACAGGGGATGGTCAGCCCCAGCATTTT
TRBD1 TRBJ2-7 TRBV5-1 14 CASSFGQGSYEQYF TGCGCCAGCAGCTTCGGACAGGGGTCCTACGAGCAGTACTTC
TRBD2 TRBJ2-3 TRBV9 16 CASSVVPSGSTDTQYF TGTGCCAGCAGCGTAGTACCTAGCGGGAGTACAGATACGCAGTATTTT
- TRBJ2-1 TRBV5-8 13 CASILPGLNEQFF TGTGCCAGCATCCTACCTGGGCTTAATGAGCAGTTCTTC
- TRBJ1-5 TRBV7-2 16 CASSLRGQRSNQPQHF TGTGCCAGCAGCTTGAGAGGCCAACGTAGCAATCAGCCCCAGCATTTT